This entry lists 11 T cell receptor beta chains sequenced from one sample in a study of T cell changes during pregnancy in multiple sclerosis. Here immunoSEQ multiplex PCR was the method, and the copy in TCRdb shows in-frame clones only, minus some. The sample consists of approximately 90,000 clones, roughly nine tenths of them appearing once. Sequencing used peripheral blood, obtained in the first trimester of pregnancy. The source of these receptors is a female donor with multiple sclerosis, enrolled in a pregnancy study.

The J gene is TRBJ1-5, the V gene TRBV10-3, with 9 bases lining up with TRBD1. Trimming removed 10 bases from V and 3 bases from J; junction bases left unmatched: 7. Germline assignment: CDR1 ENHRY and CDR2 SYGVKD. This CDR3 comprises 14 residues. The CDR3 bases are TGTGCCACGAAACAGGGGGCGGACAATCAGCCCCAGCATTTT. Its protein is CATKQGADNQPQHF.

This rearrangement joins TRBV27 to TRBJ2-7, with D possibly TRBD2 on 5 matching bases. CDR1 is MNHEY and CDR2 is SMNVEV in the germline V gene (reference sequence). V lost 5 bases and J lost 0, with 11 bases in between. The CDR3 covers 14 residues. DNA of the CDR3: TGTGCCAGCAGTGCTAGCTGGGTCTCCTACGAGCAGTACTTC. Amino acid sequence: CASSASWVSYEQYF.

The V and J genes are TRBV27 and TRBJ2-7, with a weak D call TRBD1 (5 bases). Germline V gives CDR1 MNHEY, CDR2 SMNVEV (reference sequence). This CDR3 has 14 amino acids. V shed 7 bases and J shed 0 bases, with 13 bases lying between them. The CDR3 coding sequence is TGTGCCAGCAATTCAGGGCTACCCTCCTACGAGCAGTACTTC. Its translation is CASNSGLPSYEQYF.

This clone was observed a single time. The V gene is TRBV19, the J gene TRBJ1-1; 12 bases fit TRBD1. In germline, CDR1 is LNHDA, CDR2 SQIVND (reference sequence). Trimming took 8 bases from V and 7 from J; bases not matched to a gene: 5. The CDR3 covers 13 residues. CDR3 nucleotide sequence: TGTGCCAGTGGGGGACAGGGGGCAGGTGAAGCTTTCTTT. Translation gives CASGGQGAGEAFF.

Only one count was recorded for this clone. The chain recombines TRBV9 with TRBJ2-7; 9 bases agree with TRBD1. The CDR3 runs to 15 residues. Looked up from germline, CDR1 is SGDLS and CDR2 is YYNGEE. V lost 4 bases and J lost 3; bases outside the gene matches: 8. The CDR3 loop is CASSLGQGSFYEQYF. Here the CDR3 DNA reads TGTGCCAGCAGCTTAGGACAGGGGTCGTTCTACGAGCAGTACTTC.

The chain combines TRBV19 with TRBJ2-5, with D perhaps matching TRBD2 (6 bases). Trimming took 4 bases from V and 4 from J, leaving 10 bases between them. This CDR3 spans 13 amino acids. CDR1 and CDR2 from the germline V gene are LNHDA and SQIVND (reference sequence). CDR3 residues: CASSRWGGETQYF. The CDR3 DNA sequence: TGTGCCAGTAGTAGGTGGGGAGGAGAGACCCAGTACTTC.

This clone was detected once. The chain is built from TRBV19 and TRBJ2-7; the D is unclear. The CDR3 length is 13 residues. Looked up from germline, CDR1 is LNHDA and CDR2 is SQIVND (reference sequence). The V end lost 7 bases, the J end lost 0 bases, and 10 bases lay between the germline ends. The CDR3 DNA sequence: TGTGCCAGTAAAGCACGGAGCTCCTACGAGCAGTACTTC. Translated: CASKARSSYEQYF.

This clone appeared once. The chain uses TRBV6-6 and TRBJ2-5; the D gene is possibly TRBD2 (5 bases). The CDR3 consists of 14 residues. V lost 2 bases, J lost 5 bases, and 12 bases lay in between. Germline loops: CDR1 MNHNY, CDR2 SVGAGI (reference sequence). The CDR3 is CASSYGGPQETQYF. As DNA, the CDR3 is TGTGCCAGCAGTTACGGCGGGCCACAGGAGACCCAGTACTTC.

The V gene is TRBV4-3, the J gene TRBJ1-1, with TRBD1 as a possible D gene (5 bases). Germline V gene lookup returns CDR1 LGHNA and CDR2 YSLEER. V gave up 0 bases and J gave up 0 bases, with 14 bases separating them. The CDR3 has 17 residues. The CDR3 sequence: CASSQDPGIDLNTEAFF. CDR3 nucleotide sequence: TGCGCCAGCAGCCAAGATCCAGGGATTGATTTGAACACTGAAGCTTTCTTT.

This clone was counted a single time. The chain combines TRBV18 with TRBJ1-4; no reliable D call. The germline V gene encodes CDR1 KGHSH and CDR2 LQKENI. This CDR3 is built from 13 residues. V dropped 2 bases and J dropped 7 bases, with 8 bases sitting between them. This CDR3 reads CASSPTQAEKLFF. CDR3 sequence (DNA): TGTGCCAGCTCACCAACCCAGGCTGAAAAACTGTTTTTT.

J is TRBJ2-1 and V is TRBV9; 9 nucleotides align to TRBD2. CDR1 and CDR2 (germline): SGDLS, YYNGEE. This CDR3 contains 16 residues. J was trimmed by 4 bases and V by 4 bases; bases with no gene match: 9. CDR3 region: CASSKRTSATYNEQFF. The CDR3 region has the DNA TGTGCCAGCAGCAAGAGGACTAGCGCAACATACAATGAGCAGTTCTTC.